A selection of T cell receptor beta chains follows, all from one sample in a study of cytomegalovirus exposure and HLA in healthy donors. Assay used: immunoSEQ multiplex PCR; TCRdb lists only in-frame clones, some missing. The data show 250,000 or so clones, almost 90% seen once. The sample was PBMCs. These receptors were collected from a young woman in good health and CMV-seronegative. Each CDR3 is given with its conserved first and last residue. A D gene is named only where the DNA matches it firmly. A clone size is listed for some rows: how often the clone was seen (once, few, many), or a class if it is expanded.

NA	TRBV5-6	TRBD1	TRBJ2-5	TGTGCCAGCAGCTCGGGACAGGGGGCTGAGACCCAGTACTTC	CASSSGQGAETQYF
NA	TRBV2	NA	TRBJ2-5	TGTGCCAGCAGTGCGCAGGGCAGGCAAGAGACCCAGTACTTC	CASSAQGRQETQYF
NA	TRBV5-4	NA	TRBJ1-2	TGTGCCAGCAGACCCACAGGAGTCAACTATGGCTACACCTTC	CASRPTGVNYGYTF
once	TRBV5-1	NA	TRBJ2-5	TGCGCCAGCAGCTTGGCCTCAGACCAAGAGACCCAGTACTTC	CASSLASDQETQYF
NA	TRBV27	NA	TRBJ2-5	TGTGCCAGCAGTTTTTTAGCCTCCTGGGAGACCCAGTACTTC	CASSFLASWETQYF
NA	TRBV6-5	TRBD1	TRBJ1-2	TGTGCCAGCAGTAAGACACGGGACAGGGGTACGGGCTACACCTTC	CASSKTRDRGTGYTF
NA	TRBV7-2	TRBD1	TRBJ1-5	TGTGCCAGCAGCTTTCTAACCGGGACAGACCAGCATTTT	CASSFLTGTDQHF
medium-sized	TRBV6-4	TRBD2	TRBJ2-3	TGTGCCAGCAGTGTGGCTAGCGGGGGCACAGATACGCAGTATTTT	CASSVASGGTDTQYF
NA	TRBV28	NA	TRBJ1-3	TGTGCCAGCAGTTTATCGGGGGACTCTGGAAACACCATATATTTT	CASSLSGDSGNTIYF
NA	TRBV4-3	TRBD2	TRBJ2-5	TGCGCCAGCAGCCAAAGGGGCGGGGGAGGGGAGACCCAGTACTTC	CASSQRGGGGETQYF
once	TRBV6-6	NA	TRBJ1-2	TGTGCCACCTTAGAGGGAGGGCAGCTCTATGGCTACACCTTC	CATLEGGQLYGYTF
NA	TRBV7-2	NA	TRBJ2-2	TGTGCCAGCAGCTTTCAGGGGGGTGGAGGGGAGCTGTTTTTT	CASSFQGGGGELFF
NA	TRBV19	TRBD1	TRBJ2-7	TGTGCCAGTAGTCCTCCCCGGACAGGGCCCTACGAGCAGTACTTC	CASSPPRTGPYEQYF
NA	TRBV15	NA	TRBJ2-5	TGTGCCACCAGCAGAGATTATAAGCGGTACCAAGAGACCCAGTACTTC	CATSRDYKRYQETQYF
NA	TRBV4-1	NA	TRBJ1-6	TGCGCCAGCAGCCAAGATCCCGATTCACCCCTCCACTTT	CASSQDPDSPLHF
NA	TRBV29-1	NA	TRBJ1-4	TGCAGCGTTCTAACAGGGTCTAATGAAAAACTGTTTTTT	CSVLTGSNEKLFF